These 14 T cell receptor beta chains were all obtained from the same sample, sequenced in a study of cytomegalovirus exposure and HLA in healthy donors. The method was immunoSEQ multiplex PCR; TCRdb's version includes in-frame clones alone and lacks a portion of them. The sample lists approximately 230,000 clones, more than 75% occurring once. The sequenced sample consisted of PBMCs. The receptors here all came from a man aged 18 to 29 in good health and CMV-seropositive.

The rearrangement uses TRBV27 and TRBJ1-5, with a weak D call TRBD1 (6 bases). The length of the CDR3 is 17 residues. CDR1 is MNHEY and CDR2 is SMNVEV in the germline V gene (reference sequence). Deletions cut 2 bases from V and 2 bases from J, with 16 bases between. This CDR3 is CASSLVPGGMGNQPQHF. DNA of the CDR3: TGTGCCAGCAGTTTAGTCCCTGGGGGCATGGGCAATCAGCCCCAGCATTTT.

This chain links TRBV9 with TRBJ2-1; D uncertain. V dropped 0 bases and J dropped 9 bases, with 16 bases sitting between them. The germline V gene encodes CDR1 SGDLS and CDR2 YYNGEE. The CDR3 loop spans 15 amino acids. In DNA, the CDR3 is TGTGCCAGCAGCGTAGAACCAGCCCGGGTCGGTGAGCAGTTCTTC. Translated, it gives CASSVEPARVGEQFF.

V usage is TRBV6-4 and J usage is TRBJ1-2, with D possibly matching TRBD1 (6 bases). V gave up 10 bases and J gave up 4 bases, with 16 bases separating them. In germline, CDR1 is MRHNA, CDR2 SNTAGT. CDR3 length: 13 residues. CDR3 nucleotides: TGTGCCACCCGAGGGGGGGCAGGCTATGGCTACACCTTC. The encoded protein is CATRGGAGYGYTF.

Regarding this clone: Within the sample, other DNA sequences also encode this same CDR3. The chain employs TRBV25-1 and TRBJ1-2, with TRBD1 matching 10 bases. Per germline, CDR1 MGHDK and CDR2 SYGVNS. The J segment lost 7 bases and the V segment lost 6 bases, leaving 5 bases of the junction unmatched. The CDR3 is made up of 13 amino acids. The CDR3 nucleotides read TGTGCCAGCAGGCTGACAGGGGGCTTTGGCTACACCTTC. This codes for CASRLTGGFGYTF.

This sequence joins TRBV5-1 and TRBJ2-1; the match to TRBD2 covers 15 bases. The CDR3 contains 16 residues. Germline V gene lookup returns CDR1 SGHRS and CDR2 YFSETQ. Germline trimming cut 7 bases from V and 10 bases from J; bases unmatched to any gene: 12. The CDR3 nucleotides read TGCGCCAGCTCCCCCGGCGGGACTAGCGGGAGGATGGAGCAGTTCTTC. Its translation: CASSPGGTSGRMEQFF.

This chain links TRBV30 with TRBJ2-3; D gene uncertain. V was cut by 7 bases and J by 2 bases, with 16 bases left in between. This CDR3 comprises 14 residues. Germline V gene sequence: CDR1 GTSNPN, CDR2 SVGIG (reference sequence). The DNA for the CDR3 is TGTGCCTCCCCCTTGAACTCGTTCACAGATACGCAGTATTTT. Its translation: CASPLNSFTDTQYF.

V is TRBV4-2 and J is TRBJ2-1, with TRBD1 matching 8 bases. Germline CDR1 and CDR2: LGHNA and YNFKEQ. The CDR3 spans 14 residues. V lost 1 base, J lost 5 bases, and 1 base stayed unmatched. CDR3 nucleotides: TGTGCCAGCAGCCAAGGGGACAGGAACAATGAGCAGTTCTTC. This sequence encodes CASSQGDRNNEQFF.

This clone was observed once. The chain links TRBV30 to TRBJ1-5; no definite D call. This CDR3 contains 14 residues. V was clipped by 2 bases and J by 1 base, with 9 bases between them. Germline assignment: CDR1 GTSNPN and CDR2 SVGIG (reference sequence). In DNA form, the CDR3 reads TGTGCCTGGAGTTGGGGTACGAGCAATCAGCCCCAGCATTTT. This translates into CAWSWGTSNQPQHF.

CDR3 nucleotide sequence: TGTGCCAGCAGCTTAGCGGGAATACTTATCTATGGCTACACCTTC. Its translation is CASSLAGILIYGYTF. V is TRBV11-2 and J is TRBJ1-2, with D uncertain. The CDR3 spans 15 residues. Germline values: CDR1 SGHAT, CDR2 FQNNGV. V was trimmed by 1 base and J by 4 bases, leaving 13 bases between them.

V is TRBV27 and J is TRBJ1-1; D remains unclear. The CDR3 contains 14 residues. CDR1 and CDR2 from the germline V gene are MNHEY and SMNVEV (reference sequence). Trimming pared 6 bases from V and 0 bases from J, leaving 11 bases between. The CDR3 coding sequence is TGTGCCAGCAGGGAATGGGGAGTGAACACTGAAGCTTTCTTT. This gives the protein CASREWGVNTEAFF.

V and J are TRBV27 and TRBJ2-2, with 7 bases matching TRBD2. The CDR3 loop spans 16 amino acids. Unmatched junction bases numbered 10, after V lost 8 bases and J lost 1 base. Germline loops: CDR1 MNHEY, CDR2 SMNVEV (reference sequence). CDR3 amino acids: CASRSGGSGNTGELFF. The CDR3 coding sequence is TGTGCCAGCCGCTCGGGCGGGAGTGGGAACACCGGGGAGCTGTTTTTT.

V usage is TRBV10-3 and J usage is TRBJ1-1, with D tentatively TRBD1 (5 bases). The CDR3 sequence is 11 residues long. Trimming took 8 bases from V and 6 from J, leaving 10 bases between them. Germline V lookup: CDR1 ENHRY, CDR2 SYGVKD. In DNA form, the CDR3 reads TGTGCCATCCAACGGGGGGCTGAAGCTTTCTTT. It translates to CAIQRGAEAFF.

The chain carries TRBV4-1 and TRBJ2-7; the D gene is possibly TRBD1 (6 bases). The length of the CDR3 is 14 residues. Germline V gives CDR1 MGHRA, CDR2 YSYEKL. V was trimmed by 5 bases and J by 2 bases, leaving 13 bases between them. Here the CDR3 DNA reads TGCGCCAGCAGCGAGAGGGACATCGCCTACGAGCAGTACTTC. Its translation is CASSERDIAYEQYF.

The chain combines TRBV2 with TRBJ1-2, with unresolved D. Germline V gene data show CDR1 as SNHLY and CDR2 as FYNNEI. V lost 4 bases, J lost 2 bases, and 8 bases lay in between. The CDR3 runs 13 residues. The CDR3 coding sequence is TGTGCCAGCAGTGCTGCGGTGAACTATGGCTACACCTTC. Its protein is CASSAAVNYGYTF. Drawing the rest from reference TRBV2 and TRBJ1-2, the complete variable domain is EPEVTQTPSHQVTQMGQEVILRCVPISNHLYFYWYRQILGQKVEFLVSFYNNEISEKSEIFDDQFSVERPDGSNFTLKIRSTKLEDSAMYFCASSAAVNYGYTFGSGTRLTVV.